This T cell receptor beta chain originates from a study of blood T cell repertoires in COVID-19. Study information: COVID-19 samples, acute and convalescent, were from the United States, Italy and Spain. From T cells, B-cell-depleted T cells, or PBMCs came the material, which was cDNA or gDNA.

Losses at the gene ends were 7 bases for V and 3 bases for J; bases not matched to a gene: 1. Germline V gene data show CDR1 as SGHRS and CDR2 as YFSETQ. The CDR3 runs to 12 residues. Authors' processing steps: Scientists estimated how many nucleated cells there were by amplifying reference gene primers. TCRdb keeps only in-frame clones here, not all; method: immunoSEQ multiplex PCR. V and J calls and clone size are given by that table; D and trimming were obtained from the DNA. Of 150,000 to 200,000 clones in the sample, 86% are singletons; the top ten hold 7%. The genes are TRBV5-1 and TRBJ2-5, with 9 bases that match TRBD1. This receptor was identified in a woman older than 75 in a cohort sampled during active or convalescent COVID-19. The sequencing sample was made of peripheral blood. The CDR3 region is CASGDREETQYF. The CDR3 DNA is TGCGCCAGCGGGGACAGGGAAGAGACCCAGTACTTC.